Detailed here is one T cell receptor beta chain. The CDR3 sequence is 13 residues long. Per germline, CDR1 LGHDT and CDR2 YNNKEL (reference sequence). Trimming cost V 4 bases and J 4 bases; bases outside gene matches: 0. This entry belongs to a study of blood T cell repertoires in COVID-19. Study at large: The samples span acute and convalescent COVID-19 from the United States, Italy and Spain. Sample material is recorded as cDNA or gDNA derived from T cells, B-cell-depleted T cells, or PBMCs.

As handled by the study authors: Reference gene primer amplification yielded estimated nucleated cell counts. Assay used: immunoSEQ multiplex PCR; TCRdb lists only in-frame clones, some missing. V and J calls and clone size are as listed in that table; D and trimming were resolved from the DNA. The sample shows tens of thousands of clones, about 78% of them seen only once. Material: peripheral blood. The V call is TRBV3-1 (or the pseudogene TRBV3-2), the J call TRBJ1-5, with 8 bases fitting TRBD1. The clonotype originates from a human donor in a cohort sampled during active COVID-19. CDR3 region: CASSRDRNQPQHF. The CDR3 nucleotides are TGTGCCAGCAGCCGGGACAGGAATCAGCCCCAGCATTTT.